What follows is one TCR beta chain and its context. This entry comes from a study of PD-L1 blockade in urothelial cancer. Looked up from germline, CDR1 is MNHNS and CDR2 is SASEGT. V lost 2 bases and J lost 6, with 11 bases in between. The CDR3 runs 14 residues. Every PCR received spiked-in synthetic TCR analog templates. TCRdb's copy holds only in-frame clones and misses some; the assay was immunoSEQ multiplex PCR. In the table there are about 130,000 clones, 65% to 85% of which are singletons. Time point in this sample: pretreatment peripheral blood. V gene TRBV6-1 combines with J gene TRBJ1-5, with D possibly TRBD1 on 5 matching bases. This receptor was taken from a man between 45 and 60 years old with urothelial cancer. The starting material was PBMCs, obtained around atezolizumab (anti-PD-L1) treatment. The CDR3 region is CASSEKAGSQPQHF. CDR3 nucleotides: TGTGCCAGCAGTGAAAAGGCAGGGTCTCAGCCCCAGCATTTT.